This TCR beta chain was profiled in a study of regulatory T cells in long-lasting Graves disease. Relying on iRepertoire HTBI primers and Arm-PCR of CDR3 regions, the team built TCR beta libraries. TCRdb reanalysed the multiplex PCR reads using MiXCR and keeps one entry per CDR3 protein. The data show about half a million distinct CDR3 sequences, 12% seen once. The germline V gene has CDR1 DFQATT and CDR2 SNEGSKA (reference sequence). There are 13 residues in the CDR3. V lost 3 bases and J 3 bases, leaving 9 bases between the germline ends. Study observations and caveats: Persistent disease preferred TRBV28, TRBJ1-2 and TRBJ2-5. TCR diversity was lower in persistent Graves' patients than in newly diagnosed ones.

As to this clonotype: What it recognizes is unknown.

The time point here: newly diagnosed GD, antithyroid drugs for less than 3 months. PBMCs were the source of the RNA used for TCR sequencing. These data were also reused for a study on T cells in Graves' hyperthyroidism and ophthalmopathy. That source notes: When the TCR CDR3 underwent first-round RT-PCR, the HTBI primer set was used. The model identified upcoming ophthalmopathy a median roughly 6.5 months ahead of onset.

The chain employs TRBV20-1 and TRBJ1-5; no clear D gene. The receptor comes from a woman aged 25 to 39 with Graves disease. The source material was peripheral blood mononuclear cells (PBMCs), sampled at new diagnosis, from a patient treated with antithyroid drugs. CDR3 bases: TGCAGTGCTAGTCCCGGTCTCAATCAGCCCCAGCATTTT. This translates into CSASPGLNQPQHF.